Below are 20 T cell receptor beta chains sequenced from a single sample in a study of cytomegalovirus exposure and HLA in healthy donors. The PCR contained 60 Vbeta and 13 Jbeta primers. The data were produced by immunoSEQ multiplex PCR, yet TCRdb's version contains in-frame clones alone and is incomplete. The data contain hundreds of thousands of clones, approximately 84% of them seen just once; the ten biggest clones take up about 0.58%. Sequenced: PBMCs. The receptors were sampled from a woman in her thirties or forties in good health and CMV-seronegative.

The V gene is TRBV4-1, the J gene TRBJ2-7, with D possibly matching TRBD2 (6 bases). Between the trimmed V and J ends, which lost 5 bases and 1 base, there was a span of 15 bases. The length of the CDR3 is 15 residues. Germline loops: CDR1 MGHRA, CDR2 YSYEKL. CDR3 bases: TGCGCCAGCAGCTATAACACCGGGGGATCCTACGAGCAGTACTTC. It codes for CASSYNTGGSYEQYF.

V is TRBV18 and J is TRBJ2-7, with D possibly matching TRBD1 (5 bases). The CDR3 runs to 13 residues. The V gene lost 5 bases and the J gene lost 4 bases, with 12 bases spanning the gap. Per the germline V gene, CDR1 is KGHSH and CDR2 is LQKENI. The CDR3 bases are TGTGCCAGCTCATCTCGACAGAAGTACGAGCAGTACTTC. As protein: CASSSRQKYEQYF.

CDR3 DNA sequence: TGTGCCAGCAGCGTTGTAAAGCGGGGGGGCGGCTCCTACAATGAGCAGTTCTTC. Translating it yields CASSVVKRGGGSYNEQFF. The gene calls are TRBV11-1 and TRBJ2-1; 10 bases map to TRBD2. The CDR3 is 18 amino acids. The V gene end was trimmed by 5 bases and the J gene end by 0 bases; junction bases not matched to a gene: 10. Looked up from germline, CDR1 is SGHAT and CDR2 is FQDESV (reference sequence).

V and J are TRBV19 and TRBJ2-1; 7 bases map to TRBD1. Trimming took 5 bases from V and 2 from J; bases not matched to a gene: 12. This CDR3 region has 17 residues. Germline CDR1 LNHDA, CDR2 SQIVND (reference sequence). The CDR3 here is CASSDRQTGLAYNEQFF. The CDR3 DNA reads as TGTGCCAGTAGTGATCGACAGACAGGGTTGGCCTACAATGAGCAGTTCTTC.

This chain joins TRBV5-1 and TRBJ2-1, with D possibly being TRBD2 (6 bases). Per germline, CDR1 SGHRS and CDR2 YFSETQ. CDR3 size: 13 residues. V was trimmed by 2 bases and J by 7 bases, leaving 10 bases between them. The CDR3 bases are TGCGCCAGCAGCTTCGGCGGAGGGAATGAGCAGTTCTTC. This codes for CASSFGGGNEQFF.

V gene TRBV9 combines with J gene TRBJ2-3; the match to TRBD2 covers 7 bases. Germline assignment: CDR1 SGDLS and CDR2 YYNGEE. The ends lost 4 bases at V and 2 bases at J; junction bases unmatched: 4. This CDR3 has 14 residues. CDR3 residues: CASSSGTTTDTQYF. CDR3 bases: TGTGCCAGCAGCTCCGGGACTACCACAGATACGCAGTATTTT.

This chain connects TRBV11-1 to TRBJ2-5; 8 bases line up with TRBD1. Trimming at V came to 1 base and at J to 5 bases, leaving 12 bases not matched to a gene. CDR3 size: 17 residues. The germline V gene encodes CDR1 SGHAT and CDR2 FQDESV (reference sequence). In nucleotides, the CDR3 is TGTGCCAGCAGCTTAGAAACTGCCAGGGGGCTGGGGGAGACCCAGTACTTC. As protein: CASSLETARGLGETQYF.

J is TRBJ2-1 and V is TRBV27; 14 positions match TRBD2. This CDR3 comprises 17 residues. The germline V gene encodes CDR1 MNHEY and CDR2 SMNVEV (reference sequence). Unmatched junction bases numbered 6, after V lost 3 bases and J lost 5 bases. The chain's CDR3 is CASSFRLAGGVNNEQFF. For the CDR3, the DNA is TGTGCCAGCAGTTTTCGACTAGCGGGGGGGGTCAACAATGAGCAGTTCTTC.

J is TRBJ2-5 and V is TRBV4-3; perhaps TRBD1 as D (5 bases). CDR1 is LGHNA, CDR2 YSLEER, per germline. V was pared by 2 bases and J by 14 bases, with 18 bases between. The CDR3 totals 13 residues. CDR3 region: CASSQTLTGPRYF. The CDR3, as DNA: TGCGCCAGCAGCCAAACCCTTACAGGTCCACGCTACTTC.

The J gene is TRBJ2-2, the V gene TRBV5-1; D possibly corresponds to TRBD1 (5 bases). The V end lost 4 bases, the J end lost 3 bases, and 16 bases lay between the germline ends. The CDR3 is 16 amino acids. CDR1 is SGHRS and CDR2 is YFSETQ in the germline V gene. In DNA form, the CDR3 reads TGCGCCAGCAGCCTCTCAGTTATAGGGGACACCGGGGAGCTGTTTTTT. Its translation is CASSLSVIGDTGELFF.

V usage is TRBV5-1 and J usage is TRBJ2-5; D remains ambiguous. The V and J ends lost 0 bases and 5 bases respectively, with 5 bases between them. This CDR3 is 12 amino acids long. The V gene's germline CDR1 is SGHRS and CDR2 YFSETQ. The CDR3 sequence is CASSLDGETQYF. For the CDR3, the DNA is TGCGCCAGCAGCTTGGACGGGGAGACCCAGTACTTC.

The CDR3 protein is CASSLPGLAANEQFF. The CDR3, as DNA: TGTGCCAGCAGCCTACCGGGACTAGCGGCTAATGAGCAGTTCTTC. V and J are TRBV5-5 and TRBJ2-1; 11 bases are shared with TRBD2. This CDR3 is 15 amino acids long. With V trimmed by 4 bases and J by 7 bases, 7 bases remained unmatched. CDR1 is SGHKS, CDR2 YYEKEE, per germline (reference sequence).

This chain connects TRBV5-5 to TRBJ2-6, with 9 positions matching TRBD1. CDR1 and CDR2 from the germline V gene are SGHKS and YYEKEE (reference sequence). The CDR3 has 17 amino acids. Germline trimming cut 5 bases from V and 4 bases from J; bases unmatched to any gene: 10. CDR3 protein: CASSSDRGASGANVLTF. Here the CDR3 DNA reads TGTGCCAGCAGTTCCGACAGGGGGGCTTCAGGGGCCAACGTCCTGACTTTC.

The chain uses TRBV7-6 and TRBJ2-5, with TRBD1 matching 8 bases. The germline V gene encodes CDR1 SGHVS and CDR2 FNYEAQ. V gave up 5 bases and J gave up 1 base; unmatched junction bases: 15. The length of the CDR3 is 18 residues. The DNA of the CDR3 is TGTGCCAGCAGCCCATCTAGGGGGCCGGACAGGGTCCAAGAGACCCAGTACTTC. Its translation: CASSPSRGPDRVQETQYF.

The CDR3 reads CASRLPAIRDSPLHF. CDR3 coding DNA: TGTGCCAGCAGACTTCCGGCAATCAGGGATTCACCCCTCCACTTT. The chain joins TRBV28 to TRBJ1-6; D might be TRBD1 (5 bases). Trimming pared 6 bases from V and 8 bases from J, leaving 17 bases between. Per the germline V gene, CDR1 is MDHEN and CDR2 is SYDVKM. The CDR3 covers 15 residues.

The rearrangement uses TRBV19 and TRBJ1-2; D is undetermined. CDR1 LNHDA and CDR2 SQIVND come from the germline V gene (reference sequence). Trimming removed 4 bases at V and 2 bases at J, with 11 bases between. This CDR3 is built from 14 residues. This CDR3 reads CASSNRPPNYGYTF. The DNA of the CDR3 is TGTGCCAGTAGTAATCGTCCTCCCAACTATGGCTACACCTTC.

The CDR3 DNA follows: TGTGCCAGCAGGCGACAGGATACGCAGTATTTT. It yields the protein CASRRQDTQYF. The chain employs TRBV28 and TRBJ2-3, with D possibly TRBD1 on 5 matching bases. V shed 6 bases and J shed 6 bases, with 7 bases lying between them. The CDR3 is 11 residues long. Germline assignment: CDR1 MDHEN and CDR2 SYDVKM. Full variable domain (rest looked up from reference TRBV28 and TRBJ2-3): DVKVTQSSRYLVKRTGEKVFLECVQDMDHENMFWYRQDPGLGLRLIYFSYDVKMKEKGDIPEGYSVSREKKERFSLILESASTNQTSMYLCASRRQDTQYFGPGTRLTVL.

V usage is TRBV7-9 and J usage is TRBJ1-5; 10 bases are a match to TRBD1. After removal of 2 bases from V and 4 bases from J, the junction contained 8 bases not matched to a gene. Germline V gene lookup returns CDR1 SEHNR and CDR2 FQNEAQ (reference sequence). The CDR3 sequence is 17 residues long. The chain's CDR3 is CASSLSSGTGANQPQHF. In DNA form, the CDR3 reads TGTGCCAGCAGCTTAAGCTCGGGGACAGGGGCTAATCAGCCCCAGCATTTT.

The chain joins TRBV14 to TRBJ2-2, with D hard to call. The V and J ends lost 0 bases and 7 bases respectively, with 6 bases between them. The CDR3 runs 13 residues. In germline, CDR1 is SGHDN, CDR2 FVKESK. The CDR3 is CASSQDLNGELFF. The CDR3 DNA reads TGTGCCAGCAGCCAAGATCTTAACGGGGAGCTGTTTTTT. Based on the CDR3 plus reference TRBV14 and TRBJ2-2, the full variable domain is EAGVTQFPSHSVIEKGQTVTLRCDPISGHDNLYWYRRVMGKEIKFLLHFVKESKQDESGMPNNRFLAERTGGTYSTLKVQPAELEDSGVYFCASSQDLNGELFFGEGSRLTVL.

The chain is built from TRBV5-1 and TRBJ2-7, with 9 bases identical to TRBD1. The CDR3 is made up of 16 amino acids. The germline V gene has CDR1 SGHRS and CDR2 YFSETQ. With 5 bases clipped from V and 7 bases from J, the junction kept 16 bases outside the gene matches. CDR3 DNA sequence: TGCGCCAGCAGATTATCTCCCGGGACAGGGCCAGGAGAGCAGTACTTC. Amino acid sequence: CASRLSPGTGPGEQYF.